Following are 8 T cell receptor beta chains from one sample sequenced in a study of radiation and T cells in renal cell carcinoma (dated by TCRdb to about 2020). This specimen's time point label, interpreted: blood 2 weeks post-SBRT. The sample's treatment or condition label is to be understood as: 15 Gy SBRT to primary tumor, nephrectomy 4 weeks later. The library was made by the immunoSEQ multiplex PCR assay. The table comes from immuneACCESS by way of TCRdb, which keeps in-frame sequences with V and J called. Part of the clones is missing from these tables; in studies checked, under half for an unresolved V gene and the rest for unknown reasons. A total of some 130,000 clones appear in this sample, 81% of them only once. The ten largest clones represent approximately 2% of the sample. The sequences come from blood, collected from a patient whose treatment included radiotherapy and nephrectomy. All receptors come from a woman aged 60-75 years with renal cell carcinoma.

The rearrangement links TRBV5-6 to TRBJ1-1, with a possible D match to TRBD1 (5 bases). This CDR3 contains 14 residues. Per the germline V gene, CDR1 is SGHDT and CDR2 is YYEEEE. The ends were cut back, 3 bases at V and 0 bases at J, with 9 bases in the middle. CDR3 amino acids: CASSWWTLNTEAFF. The CDR3 DNA is TGTGCCAGCAGCTGGTGGACACTGAACACTGAAGCTTTCTTT.

The chain employs TRBV6-5 and TRBJ1-1; TRBD1 is a possible D gene (6 bases). From germline, CDR1 is MNHEY and CDR2 SVGAGI. V was shortened by 4 bases and J by 3 bases, with 15 bases between the two germline ends. The length of the CDR3 is 15 residues. The CDR3 region is CASSFPGGGHTEAFF. The CDR3 DNA sequence: TGTGCCAGCAGTTTCCCTGGGGGGGGGCACACTGAAGCTTTCTTT.

In its sample, this clone was seen a few times. The rearrangement uses TRBV4-3 and TRBJ1-1, with a possible D match to TRBD1 (5 bases). Germline lookup yields CDR1 LGHNA and CDR2 YSLEER. The CDR3 consists of 13 residues. Trimming left V 0 bases short and J 9 bases short, with 11 bases between. This chain's CDR3 is CASSQDLTAQAFF. The CDR3 region has the DNA TGCGCCAGCAGCCAAGATTTGACAGCCCAAGCTTTCTTT.

This chain joins TRBV6-5 and TRBJ2-7; D is unclear. Trimming cost V 6 bases and J 4 bases, with 13 bases left between them. CDR1 MNHEY and CDR2 SVGAGI come from the germline V gene. The CDR3 length is 13 residues. CDR3 loop: CASRSSKGYEQYF. The CDR3 DNA follows: TGTGCCAGCAGGTCTTCCAAAGGGTACGAGCAGTACTTC.

V and J are TRBV12-2 and TRBJ2-7; the D call of TRBD1 is as the table states it, not checked on the DNA. TRBV12-2 is designated a pseudogene. The CDR3 is made up of 14 amino acids. The CDR3 coding sequence is TGTGCAAGTCGCTTAGTCATGCCAGGGAACGAGCAGTACTTC. This encodes CASRLVMPGNEQYF.

The V and J genes are TRBV19 and TRBJ2-5; D not resolved. Trimming stripped 1 base from V and 3 bases from J, with 12 bases between. CDR1 is LNHDA, CDR2 SQIVND, per germline (reference sequence). The CDR3 has 15 residues. This CDR3 reads CASSIAGPAKETQYF. The CDR3 DNA is TGTGCCAGTAGTATAGCTGGCCCCGCAAAAGAGACCCAGTACTTC.

This chain uses TRBV29-1 with TRBJ1-4, with TRBD1 matching 8 bases. The trim removed 0 bases at V and 5 bases at J, leaving 2 bases unmatched. Germline-derived CDR1 and CDR2 are SQVTM and ANQGSEA. The CDR3 is 14 amino acids. The CDR3: CSVEEGTGNEKLFF. For the CDR3, the DNA is TGCAGCGTTGAAGAGGGGACAGGAAATGAAAAACTGTTTTTT. The whole variable domain, filled in from reference TRBV29-1 and TRBJ1-4, reads SAVISQKPSRDICQRGTSLTIQCQVDSQVTMMFWYRQQPGQSLTLIATANQGSEATYESGFVIDKFPISRPNLTFSTLTVSNMSPEDSSIYLCSVEEGTGNEKLFFGSGTQLSVL.

The CDR3 loop is CASSLDGRYNEQFF. Written as DNA, the CDR3 is TGTGCCAGCAGCTTAGACGGAAGGTACAATGAGCAGTTCTTC. V usage is TRBV7-8 and J usage is TRBJ2-1; D gene unclear. The CDR3 loop spans 14 amino acids. Germline lookup yields CDR1 SGHVS and CDR2 FQNEAQ. Trimming removed 1 base at V and 4 bases at J, with 8 bases between.